This TCR beta chain comes out of a study of CD8+ T cells in alopecia areata. Details on this clone: What it recognizes is unknown.

RNA was isolated and reverse transcribed to cDNA, the sequencing template. The method was immunoSEQ multiplex PCR; TCRdb's version includes in-frame clones alone and lacks a portion of them. The sample consists of around 36,000 clones, around 50% of them appearing once. The J segment lost 9 bases and the V segment lost 8 bases, leaving 7 bases of the junction unmatched. There are 12 residues in the CDR3. Germline V lookup: CDR1 SGHAT, CDR2 FQNNGV. Regarding the study as a whole: Normal skin's resident alphabeta T cells are sequenced alongside lesional scalp T cells.

CD4+ cells from a handful of patients were sorted into CD25+CD127- cells. The TCR sequence derives from a human donor with alopecia areata. Sequenced material: CD4+ Tregs sorted from blood. The rearrangement uses TRBV11-2 and TRBJ2-1; 7 bases line up with TRBD2. The CDR3 DNA sequence: TGTGCCAGCGGCGCGGGAGTGGGTGAGCAGTTCTTC. It translates to CASGAGVGEQFF.